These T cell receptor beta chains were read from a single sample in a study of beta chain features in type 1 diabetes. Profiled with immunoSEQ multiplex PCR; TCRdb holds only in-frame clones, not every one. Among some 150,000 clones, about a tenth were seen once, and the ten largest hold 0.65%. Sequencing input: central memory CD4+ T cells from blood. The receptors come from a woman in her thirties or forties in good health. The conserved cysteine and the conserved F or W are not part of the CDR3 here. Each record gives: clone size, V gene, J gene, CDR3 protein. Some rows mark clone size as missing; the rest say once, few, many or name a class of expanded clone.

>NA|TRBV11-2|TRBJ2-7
ASSLGAGDRYEQY
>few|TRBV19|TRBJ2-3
ASRSGGSTDTQY
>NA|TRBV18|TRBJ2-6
ASSPDYASLANVLT
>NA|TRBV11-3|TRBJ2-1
ASSLEQTGPSNNEQF
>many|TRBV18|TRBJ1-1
ASSEGRNTEAF
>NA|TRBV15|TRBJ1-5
ATSRDRVGPQH
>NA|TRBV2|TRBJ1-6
ASSIGQVRSPLH
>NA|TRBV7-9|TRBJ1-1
ASSLRQANTEAF
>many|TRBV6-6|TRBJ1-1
ASRSGTGYMNTEAF
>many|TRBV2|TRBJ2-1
ASSDNRGNEQF
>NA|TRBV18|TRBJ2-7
ASSPQKGARDEQY
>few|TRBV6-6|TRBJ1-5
ASSYGGSQPQH
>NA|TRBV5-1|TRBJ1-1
ASSLLGQGAEAF
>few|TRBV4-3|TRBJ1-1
ASSQEYSDTEAF
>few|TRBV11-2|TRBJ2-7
ASSWDRDKAYEQY
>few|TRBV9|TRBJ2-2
ASSVAGDAGELF
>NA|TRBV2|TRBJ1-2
ASSGQGYYGYT
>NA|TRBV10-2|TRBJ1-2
ASSESLGQGYGYT
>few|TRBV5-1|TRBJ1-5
ASSLSGANNQPQH
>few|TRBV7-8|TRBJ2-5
ASSLQSRTVQETQY
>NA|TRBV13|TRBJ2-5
ASSFLDRDQETQY
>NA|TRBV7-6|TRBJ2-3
ASSLAPGGTQY
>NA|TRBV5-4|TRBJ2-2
ASNQDRGRSGELF
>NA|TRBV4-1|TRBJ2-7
ASSALNLRQASDEQY
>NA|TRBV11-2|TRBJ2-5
ASSLRIRGTYQETQY
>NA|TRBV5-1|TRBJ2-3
ASSFRGGGAGGSADTQY
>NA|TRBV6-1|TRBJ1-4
ASSGDRRGSTNEKLF
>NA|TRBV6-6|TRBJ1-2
ASSPEVRDSYYGYT
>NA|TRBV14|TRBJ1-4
ASSRSYNEKLF
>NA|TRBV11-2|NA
ASSLGGPAYEQY
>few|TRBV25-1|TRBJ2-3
ASNPDRGTDTQY
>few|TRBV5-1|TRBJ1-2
ASSLVWGTEDGYT
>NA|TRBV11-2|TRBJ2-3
ASSLVGGGRDTQY
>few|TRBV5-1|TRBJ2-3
ASSLGQGQFTDTQY
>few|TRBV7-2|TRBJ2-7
ASSPQTSGSYEQY
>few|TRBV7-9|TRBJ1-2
ASSRDRGEGYGYT
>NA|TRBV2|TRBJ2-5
ASTFTRGTQETQY
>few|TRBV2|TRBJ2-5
ATTGQGSETQY
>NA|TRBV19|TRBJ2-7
ASSRTGGQLYEQY
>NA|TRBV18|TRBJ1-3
ASSPPRAGNTIY